The entry below describes one TCR beta chain. Its target is unknown. The CDR3 runs 12 residues. The V gene lost 3 bases and the J gene lost 6 bases, with 5 bases spanning the gap. Germline lookup yields CDR1 LGHNA and CDR2 YNFKEQ. The sample comes from a study of Ad26.COV2.S vaccination and SARS-CoV-2 variants. Study-wide context: In the study, Ad26.COV2.S was injected intramuscularly once, or twice 56 days apart. Points from the study as a whole: People given the vaccine had a wider spike-specific TCR breadth than placebo recipients did. The TCR breadth and depth analyses may have produced an underestimate of total T cell responses.

Treatment noted: roughly 20 received Ad26.COV2.S at low or high dose, single or two shots; several received placebo; per-sample allocation not given. After the first vaccine or placebo injection, samples were drawn on day 63. This table comes from immunoSEQ multiplex PCR, and its TCRdb copy is limited to in-frame clones, with some not included. The sample holds some 500,000 clones, approximately 92% seen once. The sequence derives from a person between 18 and 65 years old who received the Ad26.COV2.S COVID-19 vaccine or a placebo. The gene calls are TRBV4-2 and TRBJ2-2; D remains ambiguous. The material sequenced was peripheral blood, taken in a trial of Ad26.COV2.S vaccine versus placebo. The CDR3 bases are TGTGCCAGCAGCCACGGGTCCGGGGAGCTGTTTTTT. It specifies CASSHGSGELFF.